Reported below is one T cell receptor (beta chain). The CDR3 has 14 amino acids. The V end was cut by 7 bases, the J end by 2 bases, with 13 bases between. Germline V gene data show CDR1 as MRHNA and CDR2 as SNTAGT. This record belongs to a study of T cell responses to AZD1222 COVID-19 vaccine. Produced via immunoSEQ multiplex PCR; TCRdb's table is partial and in-frame only. The repertoire has some 200,000 clones, around 94% of them found once; the top ten carry about 4%. This sample comprised peripheral blood, obtained 28 days after the second dose of the MenACWY control vaccine. The sequence derives from an adult who received the MenACWY meningococcal vaccine as a control. The chain employs TRBV6-4 and TRBJ2-3; the D is unclear. CDR3: CASKVGYYTDTQYF. The CDR3 region has the DNA TGTGCCAGCAAGGTGGGGTATTACACAGATACGCAGTATTTT.